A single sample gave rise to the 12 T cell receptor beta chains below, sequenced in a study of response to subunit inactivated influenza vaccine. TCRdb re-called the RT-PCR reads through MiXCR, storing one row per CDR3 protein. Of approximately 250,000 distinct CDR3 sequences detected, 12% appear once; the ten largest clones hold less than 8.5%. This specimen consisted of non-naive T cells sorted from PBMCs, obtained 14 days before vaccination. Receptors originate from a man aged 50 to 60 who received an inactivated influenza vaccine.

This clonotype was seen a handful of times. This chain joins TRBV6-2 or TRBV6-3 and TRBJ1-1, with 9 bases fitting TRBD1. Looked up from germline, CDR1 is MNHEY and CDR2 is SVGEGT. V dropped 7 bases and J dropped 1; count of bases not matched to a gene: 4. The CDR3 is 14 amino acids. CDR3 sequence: CASKQGASNTEAFF. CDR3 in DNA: TGTGCCAGCAAACAGGGGGCTTCGAACACTGAAGCTTTCTTT.

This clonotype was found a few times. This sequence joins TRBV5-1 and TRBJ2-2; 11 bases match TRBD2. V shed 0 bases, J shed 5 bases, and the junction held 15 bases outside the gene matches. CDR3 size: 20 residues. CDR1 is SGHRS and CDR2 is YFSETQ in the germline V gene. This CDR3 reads CASSLVGSGTSGPGTGELFF. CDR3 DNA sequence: TGCGCCAGCAGCTTGGTGGGGTCCGGGACTAGCGGACCGGGGACCGGGGAGCTGTTTTTT.

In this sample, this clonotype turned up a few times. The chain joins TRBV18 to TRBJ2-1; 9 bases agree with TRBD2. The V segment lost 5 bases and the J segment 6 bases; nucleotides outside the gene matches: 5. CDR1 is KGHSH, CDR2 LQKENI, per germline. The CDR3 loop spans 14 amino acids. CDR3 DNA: TGTGCCAGCTCATCGCTAGCGGGGACCAATGAGCAGTTCTTC. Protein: CASSSLAGTNEQFF.

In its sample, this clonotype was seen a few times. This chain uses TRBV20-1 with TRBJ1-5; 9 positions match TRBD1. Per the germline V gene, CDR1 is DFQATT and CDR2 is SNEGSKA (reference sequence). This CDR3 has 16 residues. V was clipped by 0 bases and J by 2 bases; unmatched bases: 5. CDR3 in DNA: TGCAGTGCTAGAGATGGGACAGGGAGTCGCAATCAGCCCCAGCATTTT. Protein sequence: CSARDGTGSRNQPQHF.

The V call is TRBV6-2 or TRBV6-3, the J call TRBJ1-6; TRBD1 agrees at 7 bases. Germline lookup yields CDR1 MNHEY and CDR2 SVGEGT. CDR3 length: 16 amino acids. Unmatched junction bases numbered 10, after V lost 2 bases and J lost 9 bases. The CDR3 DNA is TGTGCCAGCAGTTACCCGACAGGGTTTTCCGGTTCACCCCTCCACTTT. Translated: CASSYPTGFSGSPLHF.

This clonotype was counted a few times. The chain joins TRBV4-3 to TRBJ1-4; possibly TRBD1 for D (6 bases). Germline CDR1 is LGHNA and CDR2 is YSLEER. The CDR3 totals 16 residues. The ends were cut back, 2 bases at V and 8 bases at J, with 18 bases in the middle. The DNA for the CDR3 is TGCGCCAGCAGCCAATCGGGGGCTAGGACGGACGAAAAACTGTTTTTT. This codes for CASSQSGARTDEKLFF.

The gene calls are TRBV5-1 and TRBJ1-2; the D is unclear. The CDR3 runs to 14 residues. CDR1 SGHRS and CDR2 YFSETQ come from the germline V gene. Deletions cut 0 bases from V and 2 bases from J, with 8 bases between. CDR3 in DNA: TGCGCCAGCAGCTTGGATGAGGGAAACTATGGCTACACCTTC. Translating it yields CASSLDEGNYGYTF.

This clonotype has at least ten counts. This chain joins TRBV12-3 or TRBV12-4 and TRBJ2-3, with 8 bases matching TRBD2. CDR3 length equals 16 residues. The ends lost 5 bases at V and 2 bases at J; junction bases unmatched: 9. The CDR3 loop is CASSEPGLGNTDTQYF. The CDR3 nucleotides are TGTGCCAGCAGTGAGCCGGGACTAGGAAACACAGATACGCAGTATTTT.

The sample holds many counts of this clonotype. The CDR3 sequence is CASSEGTGNSGNTIYF. The CDR3 region has the DNA TGTGCCAGCAGTGAAGGGACGGGAAACTCTGGAAACACCATATATTTT. This chain links TRBV2 with TRBJ1-3, with D uncertain. Trimming removed 1 base from V and 0 bases from J, with 10 bases in between. The CDR3 contains 16 residues. Germline assignment: CDR1 SNHLY and CDR2 FYNNEI.

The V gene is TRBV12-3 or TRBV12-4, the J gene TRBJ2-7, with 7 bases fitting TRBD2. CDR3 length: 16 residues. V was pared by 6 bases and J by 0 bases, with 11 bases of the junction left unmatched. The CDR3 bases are TGTGCCAGCAGCCCGGGCCCTCGGACTAGCTCCTACGAGCAGTACTTC. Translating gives CASSPGPRTSSYEQYF.

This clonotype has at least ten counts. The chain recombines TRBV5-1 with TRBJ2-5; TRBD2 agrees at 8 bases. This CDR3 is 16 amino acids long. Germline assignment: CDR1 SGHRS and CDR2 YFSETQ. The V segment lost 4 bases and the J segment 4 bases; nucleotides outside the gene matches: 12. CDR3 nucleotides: TGCGCCAGCAGCAGTCGGAAGCGGGGGCAGGGAGAGACCCAGTACTTC. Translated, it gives CASSSRKRGQGETQYF. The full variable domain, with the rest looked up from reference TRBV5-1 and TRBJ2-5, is KAGVTQTPRYLIKTRGQQVTLSCSPISGHRSVSWYQQTPGQGLQFLFEYFSETQRNKGNFPGRFSGRQFSNSRSEMNVSTLELGDSALYLCASSSRKRGQGETQYFGPGTRLLVL.

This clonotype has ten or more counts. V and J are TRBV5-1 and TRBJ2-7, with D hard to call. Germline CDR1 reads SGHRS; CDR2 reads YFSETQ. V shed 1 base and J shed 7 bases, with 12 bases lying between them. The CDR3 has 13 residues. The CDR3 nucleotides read TGCGCCAGCAGCTTGCAATCTCTCGGAGAGCAGTACTTC. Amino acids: CASSLQSLGEQYF.